This T cell receptor (beta chain) comes out of a study of blood T cell repertoires in COVID-19. Unmatched junction bases numbered 9, after V lost 3 bases and J lost 2 bases. The CDR3 has 17 residues. Germline V CDR1 and CDR2: GTSNPN, SVGIG (reference sequence). Generated by immunoSEQ multiplex PCR, the TCRdb table keeps only in-frame clones and is missing some. Seen here are about 240,000 clones, approximately 85% observed once, and the top ten hold 9.5% to 15%. This chain links TRBV30 with TRBJ1-4, with 10 bases that match TRBD1. Source material: peripheral blood. The receptor was isolated from a woman aged 60 to 75 with active or convalescent COVID-19. Here the CDR3 DNA reads TGTGCCTGGAGCGCCTACCCGGGACAGGGGACTAATGAAAAACTGTTTTTT. Encoded protein: CAWSAYPGQGTNEKLFF.